The subject of this entry is one TCR beta chain. This clone's antigen is unknown. The sample holds no much larger clone one base away, and base qualities are not on file. TCRbeta CDR3 regions were amplified from genomic DNA using the immunoSEQ Assay, a bias-controlled multiplex PCR. Turning to the authors' computational methods: The number of nucleated cells in each sample was estimated by amplification of reference gene primers within the assay. Sequence reads were collapsed and filtered to measure the absolute abundance of every unique TCRbeta CDR3 rearrangement. Productive Simpson clonality was computed per sample as the square root of Simpson's diversity index over productive rearrangements. TCRdb re-hosts the immuneACCESS table, in-frame sequences only. Its copies lack some clones; in the studies checked, an unresolved V gene accounts for under half of them, and the cause for the rest is not known. From that table come the V and J calls and clone size; the DNA was used to work out D and trimming. The table for this sample lists 250,000 to 400,000 clones; approximately 88% of them were counted only once. 1.5% to 2% of the sample rests with the top ten.

This specimen belongs to a study of blood T cell repertoires in COVID-19 (dated by TCRdb to 2018 to 2020). A note on the overall study: Collaborator samples came from the United States, Italy and Spain and covered acute and convalescent phases of COVID-19. The prospective study material was composed of cDNA or gDNA derived from T cells, B-cell-depleted T cells, or PBMCs. Subjects who had been exposed to COVID-19, were actively infected with it, or had recovered from it provided the deeply sampled blood TCRbeta repertoires that made up the dataset. The repertoires were released in a freely available public database meant as a resource for research on the immune response to SARS-CoV-2. The samples were drawn from two sources: the first 160 participants of the ongoing ImmuneRACE study, and about 1,300 subjects contributed by 6 global collaborators. Nearly every sample came with metadata listing a de-identified subject ID, COVID-19 status, age in years and sex. HLA class I and class II types, where available, came from metadata supplied by the sample provider rather than from assay-based typing. Summary of the overall study and its limitations: Clinical and demographic metadata were provided uncurated, with the amount varying by source and participant.

One collaborating source in Seattle enrolled patients while the patients were actively infected and followed the patients over time throughout the course of disease. Collaborating institutions collected whole blood in K2EDTA tubes following their own protocols. Collaborator samples were shipped for TCRbeta analysis as frozen whole blood, isolated PBMCs, or DNA extracted from either sample type. From a lookup of the germline V gene (reference sequence), CDR1 and CDR2 are MNHNY and SVGAGI. V and J are truncated by 6 bases and 5 bases respectively, leaving an intervening sequence of 11 bases. The CDR3 measures 13 amino acids from cysteine to phenylalanine. Only the CDR3 DNA is retained, 39 bases long and in frame from the first base.

Sequences were obtained from peripheral blood. This TCR came from a woman in her twenties or thirties with COVID-19, enrolled during active disease. The chain couples TRBV6-6 to TRBJ1-5; D gene: possibly TRBD1, on 6 matching bases. In nucleotides, the sequence is TGTGCCAGCAGGGGAGGGGGTGATCAGCCCCAGCATTTT. Translated, it gives CASRGGGDQPQHF.